This T cell receptor beta chain was found in a study of blood T cell repertoires in COVID-19. Study at large: COVID-19 samples collected from the United States, Italy and Spain covered acute and convalescent phases. Sources were T cells, B-cell-depleted T cells, or PBMCs; the material itself was cDNA or gDNA.

This CDR3 region has 18 residues. Per germline, CDR1 SGHDT and CDR2 YYEEEE. V shed 4 bases and J shed 4 bases, with 26 bases lying between them. In the original analysis: Estimates of nucleated cell counts were drawn from the amplification of reference gene primers. TCRdb's table, derived via immunoSEQ multiplex PCR, lists solely in-frame clones and lacks some. V and J calls plus clone size are reproduced from that table; the DNA served to infer D and trimming. The repertoire has some 60,000 clones, approximately 80% of them found once; the top ten carry roughly 6.7%. The receptor's source is a man between 60 and 70 years old with acute or convalescent COVID-19. Sequenced sample: peripheral blood. V and J are TRBV5-6 and TRBJ1-1; TRBD1 is a possible D gene (6 bases). CDR3 DNA sequence: TGTGCCAGCAGCGAAGACTCAGCAGGGGATTGGTCGGGCACTGAAGCTTTCTTT. It yields the protein CASSEDSAGDWSGTEAFF.